Sequencing of this TCR beta chain was carried out in a study of cytomegalovirus exposure and HLA in healthy donors. Trimming took 3 bases from V and 4 from J, leaving 13 bases between them. Per germline, CDR1 LNHNV and CDR2 YYDKDF (reference sequence). The CDR3 length is 14 residues. In the case of this clone: The antigen is not known.

60 Vbeta and 13 Jbeta primers were used in PCR. The protocol was immunoSEQ multiplex PCR, while the TCRdb copy is restricted to in-frame clones and leaves out a portion. This listing includes 30,000 to 35,000 clones. Study-level results: V- and J-gene trimming of TCR beta was linked (in a later analysis) to a missense DCLRE1C variant.

This clonotype originated in a woman between 40 and 55 years old in good health and CMV-seropositive. The chain has TRBV15 and TRBJ2-7; D is unclear. Sequenced: PBMCs. For the CDR3, the DNA is TGTGCCACCAGCAGGGGTGGCGGTTTGTACGAGCAGTACTTC. This sequence encodes CATSRGGGLYEQYF.